What follows are 18 T cell receptor beta chains derived from one specimen sequenced in a study of early T cells in non-severe SARS-CoV-2 infection. TCRdb called the 5' RACE reads again in MiXCR, with one record for every CDR3 protein. Of tens of thousands of distinct CDR3 sequences listed, roughly a sixth are singletons. Material for sequencing was whole blood. The receptor source for this set is an adult who was a healthcare worker with PCR-confirmed SARS-CoV-2 infection or an uninfected control (not recorded which).

The chain links TRBV7-8 to TRBJ2-4, with TRBD1 matching over 12 bases. Germline CDR1 is SGHVS and CDR2 is FQNEAQ. The J segment lost 6 bases and the V segment lost 5 bases, leaving 5 bases of the junction unmatched. The CDR3 is 15 residues long. DNA of the CDR3: TGTGCCAGCAGCGGGACAGGGGGCGTCGGAAACATTCAGTACTTC. This translates into CASSGTGGVGNIQYF. Filled out from reference TRBV7-8 and TRBJ2-4, the complete variable domain reads GAGVSQSPRYKVAKRGQDVALRCDPISGHVSLFWYQQALGQGPEFLTYFQNEAQLDKSGLPSDRFFAERPEGSVSTLKIQRTQQEDSAVYLCASSGTGGVGNIQYFGAGTRLSVL.

This rearrangement joins TRBV19 to TRBJ1-4; a possible D gene is TRBD1 (5 bases). CDR1 LNHDA and CDR2 SQIVND come from the germline V gene (reference sequence). V was cut by 5 bases and J by 11 bases, with 12 bases left in between. The CDR3 loop spans 12 amino acids. CDR3 protein: CASSGTKEKLFF. CDR3 coding DNA: TGTGCCAGTAGTGGGACGAAGGAGAAACTGTTTTTT.

This rearrangement joins TRBV7-2 to TRBJ2-7; unclear D gene. V shed 1 base and J shed 2 bases, with 15 bases lying between them. This CDR3 contains 16 residues. Looked up from germline, CDR1 is SGHTA and CDR2 is FQGNSA. The CDR3 sequence: CASSLGGPGGTYEQYF. The DNA for the CDR3 is TGTGCCAGCAGCTTAGGAGGCCCAGGCGGAACCTACGAGCAGTACTTC.

The V call is TRBV7-9, the J call TRBJ2-2; 7 bases map to TRBD1. The CDR3 spans 15 residues. Germline CDR1 reads SEHNR; CDR2 reads FQNEAQ (reference sequence). The V and J ends lost 4 bases and 3 bases, in that order; junction bases with no gene match: 5. CDR3 loop: CASSSQGMHTGELFF. The CDR3 DNA follows: TGTGCCAGCAGCTCACAGGGGATGCACACCGGGGAGCTGTTTTTT.

The V call is TRBV5-6, the J call TRBJ1-1; D is unclear. The CDR3 length is 12 residues. V was shortened by 5 bases and J by 3 bases, with 8 bases between the two germline ends. Germline V gene data show CDR1 as SGHDT and CDR2 as YYEEEE. The CDR3, as DNA: TGTGCCAGCAGTTTCCGGGACACTGAAGCTTTCTTT. This gives the protein CASSFRDTEAFF.

This clonotype was counted ten times or more. J is TRBJ1-1 and V is TRBV3-1; D perhaps matches TRBD1 (6 bases). CDR3 size: 14 residues. V was trimmed by 6 bases and J by 1 base, leaving 12 bases between them. Germline V lookup: CDR1 LGHDT, CDR2 YNNKEL (reference sequence). The CDR3 is CASSRTARNTEAFF. CDR3 nucleotides: TGTGCCAGCAGTCGGACAGCGCGGAACACTGAAGCTTTCTTT.

This sequence joins TRBV20-1 and TRBJ1-6; D is unresolved. CDR3 size: 17 residues. The V gene's germline CDR1 is DFQATT and CDR2 SNEGSKA (reference sequence). The V end lost 0 bases, the J end lost 2 bases, and 14 bases lay between the germline ends. CDR3 residues: CSARDDRAVTYNSPLHF. CDR3 DNA sequence: TGCAGTGCTAGAGATGATAGGGCCGTGACCTATAATTCACCCCTCCACTTT.

The table lists this clonotype with many counts. The V and J genes are TRBV7-2 and TRBJ2-3; 7 bases line up with TRBD2. With 1 base clipped from V and 5 bases from J, the junction kept 3 bases outside the gene matches. The CDR3 is made up of 14 amino acids. Looked up from germline, CDR1 is SGHTA and CDR2 is FQGNSA. The CDR3 protein is CASSLGLAGDTQYF. The CDR3 region has the DNA TGTGCCAGCAGCTTAGGACTAGCTGGAGATACGCAGTATTTT. The full variable domain, its missing parts supplied by reference TRBV7-2 and TRBJ2-3, is GAGVSQSPSNKVTEKGKDVELRCDPISGHTALYWYRQSLGQGLEFLIYFQGNSAPDKSGLPSDRFSAERTGGSVSTLTIQRTQQEDSAVYLCASSLGLAGDTQYFGPGTRLTVL.

In this sample, this clonotype turned up many times. V is TRBV12-3 or TRBV12-4 and J is TRBJ2-7; D unclear. Trimming left V 3 bases short and J 0 bases short, with 6 bases between. The CDR3 runs 13 residues. CDR3 nucleotides: TGTGCCAGCAGTTTTCAAAGCTCCTACGAGCAGTACTTC. This codes for CASSFQSSYEQYF.

This clonotype occurred a few times. The rearrangement links TRBV7-6 to TRBJ2-2; 8 bases are shared with TRBD2. This CDR3 contains 16 residues. J lost 1 base, V lost 7 bases, and 8 bases had no gene match. CDR1 is SGHVS and CDR2 is FNYEAQ in the germline V gene. CDR3 protein: CASKTSGGENTGELFF. The CDR3 nucleotides are TGTGCCAGCAAGACGAGCGGGGGAGAGAACACCGGGGAGCTGTTTTTT.

This chain joins TRBV6-4 and TRBJ2-1; 10 bases agree with TRBD2. Germline CDR1 and CDR2: MRHNA and SNTAGT. Losses at the gene ends were 2 bases for V and 2 bases for J; bases not matched to a gene: 0. This CDR3 contains 15 residues. CDR3 sequence: CASSDSGGAYNEQFF. CDR3 nucleotide sequence: TGTGCCAGCAGTGACAGCGGGGGGGCCTACAATGAGCAGTTCTTC.

This clonotype was seen ten or more times. The chain has TRBV27 and TRBJ2-7; TRBD1 matches at 7 bases. Germline CDR1 is MNHEY and CDR2 is SMNVEV (reference sequence). V lost 4 bases, J lost 0 bases, and 12 bases stayed unmatched. The CDR3 is made up of 17 amino acids. Here the CDR3 reads CASSSYPSDRVSYEQYF. The CDR3 bases are TGTGCCAGCAGTTCATATCCCAGTGACAGGGTCTCCTACGAGCAGTACTTC.

This clonotype has a count of ten or more. The V call is TRBV12-3 or TRBV12-4, the J call TRBJ1-4; no clear D. V gave up 3 bases and J gave up 3 bases, with 17 bases separating them. CDR3 length equals 17 residues. CDR3 region: CASSFADGPLANEKLFF. The CDR3 bases are TGTGCCAGCAGTTTCGCCGACGGGCCATTGGCTAATGAAAAACTGTTTTTT.

Turning to this clonotype: The CDR3 end shows no conserved phenylalanine or tryptophan, and so a read error is likely. V is TRBV29-1 and J is TRBJ2-2; D is uncertain. CDR1 is SQVTM and CDR2 is ANQGSEA in the germline V gene. The CDR3 contains 11 residues. Trimming took 4 bases from V and 6 from J, leaving 6 bases between them. The chain's CDR3 is CSVGVSGELFL. CDR3 coding DNA: TGCAGCGTTGGAGTTTCCGGGGAGCTGTTTTTA.

The chain has TRBV7-9 and TRBJ1-2, with a tentative D call TRBD1 (6 bases). CDR1 is SEHNR and CDR2 is FQNEAQ in the germline V gene (reference sequence). This CDR3 has 14 residues. V was trimmed by 3 bases and J by 6 bases, leaving 14 bases between them. CDR3: CASSLGQRSDGYTF. CDR3 in DNA: TGTGCCAGCAGCTTGGGACAAAGAAGCGATGGCTACACCTTC.

The V and J genes are TRBV12-3 or TRBV12-4 and TRBJ2-1, with 12 bases lining up with TRBD2. V was pared by 4 bases and J by 3 bases, with 4 bases of the junction left unmatched. CDR3 length equals 16 residues. The CDR3 region is CASSSTSGSFYNEQFF. Here the CDR3 DNA reads TGTGCCAGCAGTTCGACTAGCGGGAGTTTCTACAATGAGCAGTTCTTC.

This clonotype was observed at least ten times. The chain is built from TRBV9 and TRBJ1-1; TRBD1 agrees at 7 bases. Germline loops: CDR1 SGDLS, CDR2 YYNGEE. The CDR3 has 12 amino acids. V lost 3 bases to trimming and J lost 5 bases; unmatched junction nucleotides: 1. The CDR3 reads CASSGRGTEAFF. CDR3 DNA sequence: TGTGCCAGCAGCGGCAGGGGGACTGAAGCTTTCTTT. The full variable domain, its missing parts supplied by reference TRBV9 and TRBJ1-1, is DSGVTQTPKHLITATGQRVTLRCSPRSGDLSVYWYQQSLDQGLQFLIQYYNGEERAKGNILERFSAQQFPDLHSELNLSSLELGDSALYFCASSGRGTEAFFGQGTRLTVV.

In its sample, this clonotype was seen a few times. The chain uses TRBV9 and TRBJ2-1; 7 positions agree with TRBD2. Per the germline V gene, CDR1 is SGDLS and CDR2 is YYNGEE. The CDR3 totals 13 residues. V dropped 4 bases and J dropped 5; count of bases not matched to a gene: 3. The CDR3 here is CASSLLADNEQFF. DNA of the CDR3: TGTGCCAGCAGCCTTCTAGCGGACAATGAGCAGTTCTTC.